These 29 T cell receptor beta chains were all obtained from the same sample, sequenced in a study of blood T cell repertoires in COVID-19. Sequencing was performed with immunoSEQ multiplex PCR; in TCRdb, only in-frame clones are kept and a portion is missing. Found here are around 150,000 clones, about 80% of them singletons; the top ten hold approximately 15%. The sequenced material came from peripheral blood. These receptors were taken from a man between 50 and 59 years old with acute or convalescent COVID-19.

CDR3 DNA: TGCGCCAGCAGCCGGGGGGACAGGGGAGAGACCCAGTACTTC. Its translation: CASSRGDRGETQYF. V is TRBV5-1 and J is TRBJ2-5; 10 nucleotides match TRBD1. CDR3 length: 14 residues. V was clipped by 4 bases and J by 4 bases; unmatched bases: 4. Per the germline V gene, CDR1 is SGHRS and CDR2 is YFSETQ. Filled out from reference TRBV5-1 and TRBJ2-5, the complete variable domain reads KAGVTQTPRYLIKTRGQQVTLSCSPISGHRSVSWYQQTPGQGLQFLFEYFSETQRNKGNFPGRFSGRQFSNSRSEMNVSTLELGDSALYLCASSRGDRGETQYFGPGTRLLVL.

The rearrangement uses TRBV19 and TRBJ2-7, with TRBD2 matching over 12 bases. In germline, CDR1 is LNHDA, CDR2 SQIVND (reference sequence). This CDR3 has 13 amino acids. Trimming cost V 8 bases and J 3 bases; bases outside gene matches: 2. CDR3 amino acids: CASRLAGDYEQYF. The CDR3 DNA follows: TGTGCCAGTCGACTAGCGGGGGACTACGAGCAGTACTTC. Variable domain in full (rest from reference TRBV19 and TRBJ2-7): DGGITQSPKYLFRKEGQNVTLSCEQNLNHDAMYWYRQDPGQGLRLIYYSQIVNDFQKGDIAEGYSVSREKKESFPLTVTSAQKNPTAFYLCASRLAGDYEQYFGPGTRLTVT.

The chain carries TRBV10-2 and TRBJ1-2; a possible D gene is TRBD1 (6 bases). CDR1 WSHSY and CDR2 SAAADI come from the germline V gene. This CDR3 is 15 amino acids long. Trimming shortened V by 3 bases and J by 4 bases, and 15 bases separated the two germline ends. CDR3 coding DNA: TGCGCCAGCAGTGAAGACAGGCGATATGGCTATGGCTACACCTTC. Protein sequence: CASSEDRRYGYGYTF.

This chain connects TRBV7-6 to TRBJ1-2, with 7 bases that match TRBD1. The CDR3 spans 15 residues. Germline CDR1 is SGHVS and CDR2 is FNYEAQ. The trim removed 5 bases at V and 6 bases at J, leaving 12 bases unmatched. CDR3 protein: CASSPTQGPGDGYTF. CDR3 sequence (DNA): TGTGCCAGCAGCCCCACACAGGGGCCAGGCGATGGCTACACCTTC.

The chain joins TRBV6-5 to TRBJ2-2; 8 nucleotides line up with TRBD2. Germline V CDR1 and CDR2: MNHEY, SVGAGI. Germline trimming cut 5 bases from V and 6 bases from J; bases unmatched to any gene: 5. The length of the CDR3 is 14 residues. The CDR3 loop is CASSTGGLAGELFF. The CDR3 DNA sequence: TGTGCCAGCAGTACGGGGGGGCTGGCCGGGGAGCTGTTTTTT.

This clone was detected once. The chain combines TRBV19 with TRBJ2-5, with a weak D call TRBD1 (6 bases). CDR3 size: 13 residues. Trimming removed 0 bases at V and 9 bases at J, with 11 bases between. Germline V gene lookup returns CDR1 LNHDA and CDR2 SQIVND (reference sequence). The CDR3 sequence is CASSIDVKGAQYF. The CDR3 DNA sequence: TGTGCCAGTAGTATAGACGTGAAGGGGGCCCAGTACTTC.

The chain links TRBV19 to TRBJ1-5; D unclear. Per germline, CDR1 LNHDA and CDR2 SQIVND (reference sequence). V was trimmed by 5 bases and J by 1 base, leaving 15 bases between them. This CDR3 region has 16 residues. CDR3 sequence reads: CASSARSASSNQPQHF. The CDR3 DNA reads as TGTGCCAGTAGTGCCAGAAGTGCTTCGAGCAATCAGCCCCAGCATTTT.

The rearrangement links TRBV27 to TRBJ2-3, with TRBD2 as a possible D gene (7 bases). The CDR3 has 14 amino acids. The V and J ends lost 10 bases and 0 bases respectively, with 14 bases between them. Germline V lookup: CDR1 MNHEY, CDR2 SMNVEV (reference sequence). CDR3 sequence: CATRRGGSTDTQYF. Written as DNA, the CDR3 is TGTGCCACCCGTAGGGGGGGAAGCACAGATACGCAGTATTTT.

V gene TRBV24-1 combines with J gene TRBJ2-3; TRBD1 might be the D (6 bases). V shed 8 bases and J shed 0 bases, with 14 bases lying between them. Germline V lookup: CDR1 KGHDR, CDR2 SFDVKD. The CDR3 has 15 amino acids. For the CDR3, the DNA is TGTGCCACCATCCAGGGGTGGGCTAGCACAGATACGCAGTATTTT. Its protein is CATIQGWASTDTQYF.

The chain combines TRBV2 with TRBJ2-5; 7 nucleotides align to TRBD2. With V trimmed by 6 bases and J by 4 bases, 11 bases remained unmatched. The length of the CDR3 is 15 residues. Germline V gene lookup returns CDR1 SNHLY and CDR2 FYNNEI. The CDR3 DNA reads TGTGCCAGCAGCGTGGGAGGGGATGTCGCAGAGACCCAGTACTTC. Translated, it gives CASSVGGDVAETQYF.

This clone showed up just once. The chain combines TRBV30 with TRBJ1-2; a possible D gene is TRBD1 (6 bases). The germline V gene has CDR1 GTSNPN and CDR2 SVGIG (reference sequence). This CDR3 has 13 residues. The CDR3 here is CAMTDSSLYGYTF. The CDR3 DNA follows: TGTGCTATGACGGACAGCTCGCTATATGGCTACACCTTC.

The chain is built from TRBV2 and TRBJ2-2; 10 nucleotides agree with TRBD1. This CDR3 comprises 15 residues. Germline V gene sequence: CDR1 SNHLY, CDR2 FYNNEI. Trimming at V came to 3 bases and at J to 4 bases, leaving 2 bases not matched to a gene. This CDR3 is CASSDRTGGTGELFF. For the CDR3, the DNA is TGTGCCAGCAGTGACAGGACAGGGGGCACCGGGGAGCTGTTTTTT.

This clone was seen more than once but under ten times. CDR3 sequence: CATSRGGGENEKLFF. The CDR3 DNA follows: TGTGCCACCAGCAGAGGGGGAGGGGAGAATGAAAAACTGTTTTTT. The gene calls are TRBV15 and TRBJ1-4, with D possibly TRBD1 on 5 matching bases. Per the germline V gene, CDR1 is LNHNV and CDR2 is YYDKDF (reference sequence). With 1 base removed from V and 5 bases from J, the gap between germline ends came to 11 bases. CDR3 size: 15 residues. The variable domain in full, with the rest retrieved from reference TRBV15 and TRBJ1-4, is DAMVIQNPRYQVTQFGKPVTLSCSQTLNHNVMYWYQQKSSQAPKLLFHYYDKDFNNEADTPDNFQSRRPNTSFCFLDIRSPGLGDTAMYLCATSRGGGENEKLFFGSGTQLSVL.

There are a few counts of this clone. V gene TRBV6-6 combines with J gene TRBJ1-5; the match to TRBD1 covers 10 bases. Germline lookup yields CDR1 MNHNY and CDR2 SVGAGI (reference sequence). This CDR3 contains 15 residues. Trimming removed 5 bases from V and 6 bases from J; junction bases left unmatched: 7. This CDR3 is CASSQGTGEGQPQHF. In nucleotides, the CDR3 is TGTGCCAGCAGTCAAGGGACAGGGGAGGGTCAGCCCCAGCATTTT.

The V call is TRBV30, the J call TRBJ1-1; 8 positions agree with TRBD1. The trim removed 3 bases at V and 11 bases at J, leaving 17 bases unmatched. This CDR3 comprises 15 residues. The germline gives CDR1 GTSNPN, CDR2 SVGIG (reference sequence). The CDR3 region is CAWRDWTGPQTGAFF. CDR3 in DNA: TGTGCCTGGAGGGATTGGACAGGGCCCCAAACTGGCGCTTTCTTT. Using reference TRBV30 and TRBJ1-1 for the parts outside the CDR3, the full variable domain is SQTIHQWPATLVQPVGSPLSLECTVEGTSNPNLYWYRQAAGRGLQLLFYSVGIGQISSEVPQNLSASRPQDRQFILSSKKLLLSDSGFYLCAWRDWTGPQTGAFFGQGTRLTVV.

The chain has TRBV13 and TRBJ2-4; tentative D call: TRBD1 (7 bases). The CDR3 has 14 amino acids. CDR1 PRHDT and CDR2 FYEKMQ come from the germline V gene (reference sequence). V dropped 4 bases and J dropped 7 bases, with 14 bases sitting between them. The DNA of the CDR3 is TGTGCCAGCAGCTCAGGGGGGCCTTTTAACATTCAGTACTTC. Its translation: CASSSGGPFNIQYF.

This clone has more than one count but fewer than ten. DNA of the CDR3: TGTGCCAGCAGTCCCCTCTCGCGGGGGGCCCCTGCTAACTATGGCTACACCTTC. Translation gives CASSPLSRGAPANYGYTF. V and J are TRBV27 and TRBJ1-2; D perhaps matches TRBD1 (6 bases). Trimming took 5 bases from V and 0 from J, leaving 22 bases between them. Germline CDR1 is MNHEY and CDR2 is SMNVEV (reference sequence). This CDR3 is built from 18 residues.

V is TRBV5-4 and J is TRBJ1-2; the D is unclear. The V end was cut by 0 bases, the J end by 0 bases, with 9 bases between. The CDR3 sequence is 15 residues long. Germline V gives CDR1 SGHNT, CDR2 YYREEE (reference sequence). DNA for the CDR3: TGTGCCAGCAGCTTGGGGGCCTCAGCTAACTATGGCTACACCTTC. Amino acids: CASSLGASANYGYTF.

The CDR3, as DNA: TGTGCCAGCAGCCAAGATCCCGCAGGGCTTAACTCTGGAAACACCATATATTTT. It codes for CASSQDPAGLNSGNTIYF. This rearrangement joins TRBV4-2 to TRBJ1-3, with a possible D match to TRBD1 (5 bases). V lost 0 bases, J lost 0 bases, and 15 bases lay in between. The CDR3 totals 18 residues. Germline V gene lookup returns CDR1 LGHNA and CDR2 YNFKEQ.

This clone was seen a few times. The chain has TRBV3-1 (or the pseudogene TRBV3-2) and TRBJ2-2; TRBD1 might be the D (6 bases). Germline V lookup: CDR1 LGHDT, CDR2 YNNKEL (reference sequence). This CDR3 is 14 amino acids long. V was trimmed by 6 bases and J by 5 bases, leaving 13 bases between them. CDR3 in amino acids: CASSRSGETGELFF. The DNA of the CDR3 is TGTGCCAGCAGTCGATCAGGGGAAACCGGGGAGCTGTTTTTT.

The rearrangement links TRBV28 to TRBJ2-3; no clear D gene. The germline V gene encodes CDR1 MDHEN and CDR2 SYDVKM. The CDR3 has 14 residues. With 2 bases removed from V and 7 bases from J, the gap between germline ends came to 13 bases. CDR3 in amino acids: CASSLRWAANTQYF. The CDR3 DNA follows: TGTGCCAGCAGTTTACGCTGGGCCGCAAATACGCAGTATTTT.

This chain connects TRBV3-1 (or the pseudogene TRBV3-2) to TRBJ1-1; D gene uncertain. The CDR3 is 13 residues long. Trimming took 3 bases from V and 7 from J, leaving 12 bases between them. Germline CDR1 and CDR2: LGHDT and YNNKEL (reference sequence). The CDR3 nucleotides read TGTGCCAGCAGCCAGAGGAGTGTGGATGAAGCTTTCTTT. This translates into CASSQRSVDEAFF.

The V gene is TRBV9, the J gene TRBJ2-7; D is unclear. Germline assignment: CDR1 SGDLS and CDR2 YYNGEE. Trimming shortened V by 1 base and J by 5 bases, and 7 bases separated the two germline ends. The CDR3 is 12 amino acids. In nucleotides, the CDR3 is TGTGCCAGCAGCGTACACTTGGACGAGCAGTACGTC. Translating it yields CASSVHLDEQYV.

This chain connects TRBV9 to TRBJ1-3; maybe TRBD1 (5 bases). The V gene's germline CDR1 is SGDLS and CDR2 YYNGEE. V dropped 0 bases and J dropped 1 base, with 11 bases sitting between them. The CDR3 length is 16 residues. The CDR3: CASSVAARTSGNTIYF. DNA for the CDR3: TGTGCCAGCAGCGTAGCTGCCCGGACATCTGGAAACACCATATATTTT.

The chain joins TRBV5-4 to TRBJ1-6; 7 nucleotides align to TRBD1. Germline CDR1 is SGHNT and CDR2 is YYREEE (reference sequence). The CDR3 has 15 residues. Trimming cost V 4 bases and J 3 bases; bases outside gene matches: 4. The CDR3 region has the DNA TGTGCCAGCAGCGGCCGGGACAGCTATAATTCACCCCTCCACTTT. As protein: CASSGRDSYNSPLHF.

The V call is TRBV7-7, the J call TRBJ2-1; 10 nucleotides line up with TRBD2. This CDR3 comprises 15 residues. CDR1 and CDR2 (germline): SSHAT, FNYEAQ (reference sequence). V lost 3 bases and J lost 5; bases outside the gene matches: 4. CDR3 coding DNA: TGTGCCAGCAGCTTTCTAGCGGGGGCCGACAATGAGCAGTTCTTC. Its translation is CASSFLAGADNEQFF.

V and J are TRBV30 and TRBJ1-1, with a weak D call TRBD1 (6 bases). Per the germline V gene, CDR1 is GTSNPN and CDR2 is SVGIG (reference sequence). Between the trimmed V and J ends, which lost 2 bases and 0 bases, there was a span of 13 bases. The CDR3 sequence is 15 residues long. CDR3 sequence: CAWSQPGTMNTEAFF. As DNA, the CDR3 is TGTGCCTGGAGTCAACCCGGGACAATGAACACTGAAGCTTTCTTT. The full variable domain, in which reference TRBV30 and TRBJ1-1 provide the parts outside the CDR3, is SQTIHQWPATLVQPVGSPLSLECTVEGTSNPNLYWYRQAAGRGLQLLFYSVGIGQISSEVPQNLSASRPQDRQFILSSKKLLLSDSGFYLCAWSQPGTMNTEAFFGQGTRLTVV.

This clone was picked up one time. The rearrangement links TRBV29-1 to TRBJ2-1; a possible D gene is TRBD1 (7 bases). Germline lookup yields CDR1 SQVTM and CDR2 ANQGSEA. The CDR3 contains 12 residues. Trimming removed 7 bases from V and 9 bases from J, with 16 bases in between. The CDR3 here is CSAGTAGGEQFF. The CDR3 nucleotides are TGCAGCGCCGGGACAGCGGGTGGTGAGCAGTTCTTC.

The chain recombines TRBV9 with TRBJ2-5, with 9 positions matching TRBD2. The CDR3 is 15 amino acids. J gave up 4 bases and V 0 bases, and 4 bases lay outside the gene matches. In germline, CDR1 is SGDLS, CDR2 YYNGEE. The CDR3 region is CASSVGGGAGETQYF. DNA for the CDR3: TGTGCCAGCAGCGTAGGCGGGGGGGCCGGAGAGACCCAGTACTTC.